Presented here are 15 T cell receptor beta chains from one specimen sequenced in a study of shared clonotypes between healthy human individuals. Repertoires were generated with immunoSEQ multiplex PCR, while TCRdb's copy carries only in-frame clones and drops some. Counted here are 740,000 or so clones, 73% occurring once; the ten biggest clones make up under 2%. The material sequenced was memory CD4+ T cells sorted from blood. Subset indicated: CD45RA-negative fraction. All receptors come from a woman aged 25-40 years in good health.

The V gene is TRBV28, the J gene TRBJ2-3; D possibly corresponds to TRBD1 (6 bases). Germline V gene lookup returns CDR1 MDHEN and CDR2 SYDVKM. The germline V and J ends were trimmed by 6 bases and 5 bases, with 9 bases remaining between them. This CDR3 is 12 amino acids long. The CDR3 sequence is CASRGAGDTQYF. CDR3 sequence (DNA): TGTGCCAGCAGGGGGGCCGGAGATACGCAGTATTTT.

Only a few counts were recorded for this clone. CDR3 DNA: TGCGCCAGCAGCTTCGGACACCAGGAGCCTGAAGCTTTCTTT. Amino acid sequence: CASSFGHQEPEAFF. V gene TRBV5-1 combines with J gene TRBJ1-1; a possible D gene is TRBD1 (5 bases). The CDR3 extends over 14 amino acids. Trimming took off 2 bases at V and 6 bases at J, with 14 bases between the two ends. Germline V CDR1 and CDR2: SGHRS, YFSETQ.

V gene TRBV27 combines with J gene TRBJ2-7, with D unclear. The germline gives CDR1 MNHEY, CDR2 SMNVEV (reference sequence). CDR3 length: 14 residues. V lost 4 bases and J 3 bases, leaving 13 bases between the germline ends. The DNA of the CDR3 is TGTGCCAGCAGTTCCGACCGAAATAACTACGAGCAGTACTTC. This codes for CASSSDRNNYEQYF.

The gene calls are TRBV5-1 and TRBJ2-1; 11 bases line up with TRBD2. CDR1 and CDR2 (germline): SGHRS, YFSETQ. This CDR3 contains 16 residues. J was trimmed by 6 bases and V by 4 bases; bases with no gene match: 9. CDR3: CASSRIAGGFGNEQFF. In nucleotides, the CDR3 is TGCGCCAGCAGCAGAATAGCGGGAGGGTTTGGCAATGAGCAGTTCTTC.

A note on this clone: A read error likely explains this, since a far larger clone differs by one base. The chain employs TRBV5-1 and TRBJ2-1; TRBD2 is a possible D gene (5 bases). The CDR3 contains 15 residues. Trimming took off 1 base at V and 7 bases at J, with 15 bases between the two ends. Looked up from germline, CDR1 is SGHRS and CDR2 is YFSETQ. CDR3 amino acids: CASSLLPVARNEQFF. The CDR3 nucleotides are TGCGCCAGCAGCTTGTTGCCGGTAGCGCGGAATGAGCAGTTCTTC.

This chain links TRBV28 with TRBJ1-5, with D hard to call. V gave up 3 bases and J gave up 5 bases, with 11 bases separating them. The CDR3 has 14 residues. From germline, CDR1 is MDHEN and CDR2 SYDVKM. The CDR3 DNA is TGTGCCAGCAGTTTGAGAGGGATGCATCAGCCCCAGCATTTT. Protein sequence: CASSLRGMHQPQHF.

The chain uses TRBV11-2 and TRBJ1-6; D is unresolved. V lost 0 bases, J lost 8 bases, and 2 bases lay in between. Per germline, CDR1 SGHAT and CDR2 FQNNGV. The CDR3 is 12 amino acids. CDR3 region: CASSLDHSPLHF. CDR3 sequence (DNA): TGTGCCAGCAGCTTAGATCATTCACCCCTCCACTTT.

The chain uses TRBV5-1 and TRBJ2-3; D possibly uses TRBD1 or TRBD2 (5 bases each). The CDR3 has 15 amino acids. Germline-derived CDR1 and CDR2 are SGHRS and YFSETQ. The V and J ends lost 4 bases and 6 bases respectively, with 18 bases between them. The CDR3 DNA sequence: TGCGCCAGCAGCAGGGGTGGCGAGGGGATCGATACGCAGTATTTT. This gives the protein CASSRGGEGIDTQYF.

The chain carries TRBV5-6 and TRBJ2-7; 9 nucleotides agree with TRBD2. The CDR3 contains 14 residues. The ends lost 1 base at V and 4 bases at J; junction bases unmatched: 3. From germline, CDR1 is SGHDT and CDR2 YYEEEE. The CDR3 DNA is TGTGCCAGCAGCTTGAGCGGGAGGTCGTACGAGCAGTACTTC. It is translated as CASSLSGRSYEQYF.

J is TRBJ2-2 and V is TRBV7-6; D not certain. Germline V gene lookup returns CDR1 SGHVS and CDR2 FNYEAQ. The CDR3 runs to 13 residues. Trimming stripped 5 bases from V and 5 bases from J, with 9 bases between. This CDR3 is CASSPRMTGELFF. CDR3 nucleotide sequence: TGTGCCAGCAGCCCCCGGATGACCGGGGAGCTGTTTTTT.

This clone was counted a single time. The genes are TRBV25-1 and TRBJ2-2, with 11 nucleotides matching TRBD2. V trimming: 4 bases; J trimming: 5 bases; junction bases outside the gene matches: 6. Germline V gene sequence: CDR1 MGHDK, CDR2 SYGVNS. This CDR3 is 16 amino acids long. The CDR3 region is CASSGFGTSGTGELFF. The CDR3 DNA is TGTGCCAGCAGTGGTTTCGGGACTAGCGGTACCGGGGAGCTGTTTTTT.

In its sample, this clone was seen a few times. The chain couples TRBV20-1 to TRBJ1-1; D uncertain. The germline CDR1 and CDR2 sequences are DFQATT and SNEGSKA (reference sequence). V lost 7 bases, J lost 1 base, and 4 bases lay in between. The CDR3 is made up of 10 amino acids. The CDR3 spells CSVSNTEAFF. The CDR3 region has the DNA TGCAGTGTGTCGAACACTGAAGCTTTCTTT.

The chain couples TRBV6-6 to TRBJ2-7, with D maybe TRBD1 (6 bases). V lost 8 bases and J 5 bases, leaving 22 bases between the germline ends. CDR1 and CDR2 from the germline V gene are MNHNY and SVGAGI (reference sequence). The CDR3 is 15 residues long. CDR3: CASRSPFQGFNEQYF. Written as DNA, the CDR3 is TGTGCCAGCCGATCCCCTTTTCAGGGGTTCAACGAGCAGTACTTC.

This clone was observed a few times. The gene calls are TRBV19 and TRBJ2-1; D uncertain. Germline assignment: CDR1 LNHDA and CDR2 SQIVND (reference sequence). The ends were cut back, 6 bases at V and 15 bases at J, with 18 bases in the middle. There are 12 residues in the CDR3. This chain's CDR3 is CASSEAGSKRFF. The DNA of the CDR3 is TGTGCCAGTAGCGAAGCCGGGTCTAAGAGGTTCTTC.

The chain links TRBV10-2 to TRBJ2-4; D is unresolved. Germline CDR1 WSHSY, CDR2 SAAADI. The V gene lost 6 bases and the J gene lost 4 bases, with 7 bases spanning the gap. The CDR3 runs 12 residues. The CDR3 reads CASSSTKNIQYF. In DNA form, the CDR3 reads TGCGCCAGCAGCTCAACGAAAAACATTCAGTACTTC.